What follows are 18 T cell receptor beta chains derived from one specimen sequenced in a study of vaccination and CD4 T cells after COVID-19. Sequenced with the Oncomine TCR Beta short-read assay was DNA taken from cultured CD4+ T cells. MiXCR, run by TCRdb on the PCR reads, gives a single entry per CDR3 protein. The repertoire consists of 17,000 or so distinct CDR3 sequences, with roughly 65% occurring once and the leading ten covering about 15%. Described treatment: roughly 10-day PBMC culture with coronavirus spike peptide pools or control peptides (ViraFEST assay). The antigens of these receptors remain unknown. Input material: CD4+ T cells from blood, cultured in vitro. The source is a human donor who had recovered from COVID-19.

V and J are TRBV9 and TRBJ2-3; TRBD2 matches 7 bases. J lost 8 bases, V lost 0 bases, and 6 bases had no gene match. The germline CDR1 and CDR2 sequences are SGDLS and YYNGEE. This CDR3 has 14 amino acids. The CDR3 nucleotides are TGTGCCAGCAGCGTAGGACTAGCCGGAGTTACGCAGTATTTT. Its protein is CASSVGLAGVTQYF.

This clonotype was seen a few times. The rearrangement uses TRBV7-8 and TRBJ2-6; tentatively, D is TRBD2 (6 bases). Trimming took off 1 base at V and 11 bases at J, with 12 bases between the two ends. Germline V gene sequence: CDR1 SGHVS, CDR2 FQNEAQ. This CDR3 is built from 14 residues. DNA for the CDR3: TGTGCCAGCAGCTTAGAGGGACTTGGCCACGTCCTGACTTTC. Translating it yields CASSLEGLGHVLTF.

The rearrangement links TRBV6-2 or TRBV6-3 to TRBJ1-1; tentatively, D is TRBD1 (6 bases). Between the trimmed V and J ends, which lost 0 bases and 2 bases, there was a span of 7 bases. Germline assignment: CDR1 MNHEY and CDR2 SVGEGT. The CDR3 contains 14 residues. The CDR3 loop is CASSYSQGNTEAFF. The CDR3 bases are TGTGCCAGCAGTTACTCACAGGGCAACACTGAAGCTTTCTTT.

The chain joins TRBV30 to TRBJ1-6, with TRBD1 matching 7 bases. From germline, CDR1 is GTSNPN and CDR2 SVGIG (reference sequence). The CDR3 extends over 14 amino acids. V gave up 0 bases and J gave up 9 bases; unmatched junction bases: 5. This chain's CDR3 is CAWSVQGGLSPLHF. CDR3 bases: TGTGCCTGGAGTGTACAAGGGGGCCTTTCACCCCTCCACTTT.

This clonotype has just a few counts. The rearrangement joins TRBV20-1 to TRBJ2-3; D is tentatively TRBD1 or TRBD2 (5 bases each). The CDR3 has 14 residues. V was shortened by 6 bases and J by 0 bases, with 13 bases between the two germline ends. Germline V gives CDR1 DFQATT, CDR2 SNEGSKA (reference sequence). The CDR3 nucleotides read TGCAGTGCCTGGGGCCGGGATAGCACAGATACGCAGTATTTT. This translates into CSAWGRDSTDTQYF.

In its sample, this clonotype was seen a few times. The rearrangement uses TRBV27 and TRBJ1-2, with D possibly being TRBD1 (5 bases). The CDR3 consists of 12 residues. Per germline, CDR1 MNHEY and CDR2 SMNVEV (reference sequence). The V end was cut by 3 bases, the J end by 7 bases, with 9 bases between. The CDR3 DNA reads TGTGCCAGCAGTTTGGCAGGGACTGGCTACACCTTC. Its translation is CASSLAGTGYTF.

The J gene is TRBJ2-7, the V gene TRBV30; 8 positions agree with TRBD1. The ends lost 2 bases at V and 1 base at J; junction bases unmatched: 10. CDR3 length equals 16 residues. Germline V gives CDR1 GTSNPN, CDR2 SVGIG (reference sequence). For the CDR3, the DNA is TGTGCCTGGAGTCGATTCCAGGGGGCGCGGTCCTACGAGCAGTACTTC. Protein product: CAWSRFQGARSYEQYF.

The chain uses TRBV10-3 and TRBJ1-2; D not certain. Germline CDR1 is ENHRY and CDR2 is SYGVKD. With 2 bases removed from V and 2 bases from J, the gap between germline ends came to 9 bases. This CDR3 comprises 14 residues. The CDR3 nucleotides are TGTGCCATCAGTGAGGGTCAGGACAACTATGGCTACACCTTC. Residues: CAISEGQDNYGYTF.

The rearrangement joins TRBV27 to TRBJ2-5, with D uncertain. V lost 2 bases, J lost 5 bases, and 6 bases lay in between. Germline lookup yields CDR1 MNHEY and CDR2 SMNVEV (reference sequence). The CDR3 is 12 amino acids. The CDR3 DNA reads TGTGCCAGCAGTTTAAACGCGGAGACCCAGTACTTC. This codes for CASSLNAETQYF.

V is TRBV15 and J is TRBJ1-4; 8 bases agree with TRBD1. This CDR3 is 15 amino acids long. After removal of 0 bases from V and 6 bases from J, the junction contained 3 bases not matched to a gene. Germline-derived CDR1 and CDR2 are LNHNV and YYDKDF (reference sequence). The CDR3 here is CATSREQGADEKLFF. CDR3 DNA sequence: TGTGCCACCAGCAGAGAGCAGGGGGCCGATGAAAAACTGTTTTTT.

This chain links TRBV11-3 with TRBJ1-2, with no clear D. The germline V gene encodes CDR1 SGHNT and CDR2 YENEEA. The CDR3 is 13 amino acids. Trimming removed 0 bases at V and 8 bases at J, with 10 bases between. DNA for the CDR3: TGTGCCAGCAGCTTAGATCTGAGCAGCGGCTACACCTTC. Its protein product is CASSLDLSSGYTF.

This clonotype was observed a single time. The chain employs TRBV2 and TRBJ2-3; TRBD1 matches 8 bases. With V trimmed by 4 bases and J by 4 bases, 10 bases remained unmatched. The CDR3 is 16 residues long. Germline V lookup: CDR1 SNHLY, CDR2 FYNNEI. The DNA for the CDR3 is TGTGCCAGCAGTGCTCTGGACAGGGATGGCGCAGATACGCAGTATTTT. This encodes CASSALDRDGADTQYF.

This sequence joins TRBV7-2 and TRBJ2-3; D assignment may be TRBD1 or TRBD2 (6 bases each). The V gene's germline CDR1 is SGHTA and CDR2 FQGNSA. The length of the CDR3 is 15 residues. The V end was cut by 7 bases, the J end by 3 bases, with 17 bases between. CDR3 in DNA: TGTGCCAGCAACTCCGGGTCGGGGGCTACAGATACGCAGTATTTT. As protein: CASNSGSGATDTQYF.

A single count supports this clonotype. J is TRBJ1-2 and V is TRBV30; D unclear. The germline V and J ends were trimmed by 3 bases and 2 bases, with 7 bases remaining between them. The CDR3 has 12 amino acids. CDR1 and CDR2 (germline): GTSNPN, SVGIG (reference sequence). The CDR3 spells CAWRGLNYGYTF. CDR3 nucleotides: TGTGCCTGGAGGGGCTTAAACTATGGCTACACCTTC.

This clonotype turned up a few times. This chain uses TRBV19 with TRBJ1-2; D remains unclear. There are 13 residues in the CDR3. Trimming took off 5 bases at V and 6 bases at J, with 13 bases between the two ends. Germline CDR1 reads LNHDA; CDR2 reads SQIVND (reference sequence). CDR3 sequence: CASSLRYGDGYTF. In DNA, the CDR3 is TGTGCCAGTAGTCTACGTTACGGCGATGGCTACACCTTC.

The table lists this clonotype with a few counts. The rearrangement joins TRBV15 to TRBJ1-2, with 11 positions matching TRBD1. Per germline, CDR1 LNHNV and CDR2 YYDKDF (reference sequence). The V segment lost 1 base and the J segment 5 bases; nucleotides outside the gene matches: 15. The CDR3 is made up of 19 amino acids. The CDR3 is CATSRGTRTGGTLRYGYTF. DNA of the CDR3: TGTGCCACCAGCAGAGGGACTAGGACAGGGGGCACACTTAGGTATGGCTACACCTTC.

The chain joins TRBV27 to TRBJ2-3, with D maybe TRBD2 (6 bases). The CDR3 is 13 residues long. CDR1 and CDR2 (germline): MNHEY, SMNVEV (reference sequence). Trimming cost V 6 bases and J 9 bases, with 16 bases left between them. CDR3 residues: CASSGGLQFTQYF. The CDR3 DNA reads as TGTGCCAGCAGCGGGGGACTCCAGTTCACGCAGTATTTT.

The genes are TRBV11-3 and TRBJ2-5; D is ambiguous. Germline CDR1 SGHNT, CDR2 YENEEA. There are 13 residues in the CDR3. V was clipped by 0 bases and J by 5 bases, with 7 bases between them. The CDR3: CASSLEVSETQYF. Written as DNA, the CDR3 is TGTGCCAGCAGCTTAGAGGTTTCGGAGACCCAGTACTTC.